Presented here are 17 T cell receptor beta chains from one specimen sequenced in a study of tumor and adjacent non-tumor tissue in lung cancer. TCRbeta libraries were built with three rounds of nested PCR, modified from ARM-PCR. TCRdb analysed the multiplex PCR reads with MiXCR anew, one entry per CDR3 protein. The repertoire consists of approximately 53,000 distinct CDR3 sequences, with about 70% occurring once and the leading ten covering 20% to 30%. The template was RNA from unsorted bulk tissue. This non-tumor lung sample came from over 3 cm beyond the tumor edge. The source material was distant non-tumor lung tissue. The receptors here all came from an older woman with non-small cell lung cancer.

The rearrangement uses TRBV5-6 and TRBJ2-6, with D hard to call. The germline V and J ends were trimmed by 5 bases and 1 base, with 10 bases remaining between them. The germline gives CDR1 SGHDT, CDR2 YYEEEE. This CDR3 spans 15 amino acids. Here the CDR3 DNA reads TGTGCCAGCAGGGTTAAGGGTTCTGGGGCCAACGTCCTGACTTTC. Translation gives CASRVKGSGANVLTF.

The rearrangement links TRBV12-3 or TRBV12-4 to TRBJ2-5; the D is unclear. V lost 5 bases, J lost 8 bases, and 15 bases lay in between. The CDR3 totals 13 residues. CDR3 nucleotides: TGTGCCAGCAGTATAGGGCTGAAAGTTACCCAGTACTTC. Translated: CASSIGLKVTQYF.

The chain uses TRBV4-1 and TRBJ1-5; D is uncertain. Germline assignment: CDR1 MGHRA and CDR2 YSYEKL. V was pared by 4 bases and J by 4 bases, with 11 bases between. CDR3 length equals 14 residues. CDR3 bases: TGCGCCAGCAGCCGTTTGGGTGTGAATCAGCCCCAGCATTTT. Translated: CASSRLGVNQPQHF.

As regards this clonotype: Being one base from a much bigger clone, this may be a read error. In DNA form, the CDR3 reads TGTGCCAGCAGCATCGAACTAGCACCGAGGCCGAGCACAGATACGCAGTATTTT. Translated, it gives CASSIELAPRPSTDTQYF. This chain uses TRBV21-1 with TRBJ2-3; the table's D call TRBD2 went unverified against the DNA. TRBV21-1 is a pseudogene. The CDR3 sequence is 18 residues long.

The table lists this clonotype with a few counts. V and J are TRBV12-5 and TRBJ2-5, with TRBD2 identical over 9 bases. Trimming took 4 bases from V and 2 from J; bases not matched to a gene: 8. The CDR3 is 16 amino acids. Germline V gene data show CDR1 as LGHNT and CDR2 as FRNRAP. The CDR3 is CASGSWLAGGQETQYF. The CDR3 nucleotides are TGTGCTAGTGGTTCATGGCTGGCGGGAGGGCAAGAGACCCAGTACTTC.

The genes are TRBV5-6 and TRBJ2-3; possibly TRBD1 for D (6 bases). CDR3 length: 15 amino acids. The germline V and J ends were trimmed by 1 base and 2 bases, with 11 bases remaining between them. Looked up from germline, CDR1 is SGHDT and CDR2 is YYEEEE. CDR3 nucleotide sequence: TGTGCCAGCAGCTTGCCCGGACAGCACACAGATACGCAGTATTTT. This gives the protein CASSLPGQHTDTQYF.

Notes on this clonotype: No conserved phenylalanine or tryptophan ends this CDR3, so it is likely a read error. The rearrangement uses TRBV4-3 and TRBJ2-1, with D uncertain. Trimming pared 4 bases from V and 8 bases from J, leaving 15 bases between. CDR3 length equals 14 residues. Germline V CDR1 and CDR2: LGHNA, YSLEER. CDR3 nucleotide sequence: TGCGCCAGCAGCCCCATATCGGACGGCCATGAGCAGTTCATC. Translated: CASSPISDGHEQFI.

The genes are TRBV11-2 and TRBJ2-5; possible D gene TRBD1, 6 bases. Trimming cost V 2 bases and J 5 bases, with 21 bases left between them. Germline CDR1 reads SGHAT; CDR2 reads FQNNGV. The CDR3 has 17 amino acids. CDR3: CASSLTRGNGYTETQYF. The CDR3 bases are TGTGCCAGCAGCTTAACCAGGGGAAACGGTTATACGGAGACCCAGTACTTC.

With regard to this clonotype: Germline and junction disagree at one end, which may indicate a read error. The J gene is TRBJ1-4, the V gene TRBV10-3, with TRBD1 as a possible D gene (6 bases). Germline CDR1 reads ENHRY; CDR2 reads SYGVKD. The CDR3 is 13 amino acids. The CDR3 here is CAINNPGEEKRFF. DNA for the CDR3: TGTGCCATAAACAACCCAGGGGAGGAAAAACGGTTTTTT.

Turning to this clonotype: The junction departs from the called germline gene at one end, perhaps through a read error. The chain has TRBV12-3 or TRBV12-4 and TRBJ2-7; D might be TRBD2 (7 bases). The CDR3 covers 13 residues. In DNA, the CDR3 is TGTGCTAGCCTTGGGGGGGCATCCTACGAGCACTACTTC. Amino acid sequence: CASLGGASYEHYF.

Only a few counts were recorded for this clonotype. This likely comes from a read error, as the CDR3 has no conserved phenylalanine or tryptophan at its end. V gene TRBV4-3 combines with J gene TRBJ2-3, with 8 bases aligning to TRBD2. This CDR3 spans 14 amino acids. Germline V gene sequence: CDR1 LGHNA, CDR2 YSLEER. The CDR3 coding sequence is TGTGCCAGCAGCCATACTAGCGGACCAGATACGCAGTATTAT. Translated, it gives CASSHTSGPDTQYY.

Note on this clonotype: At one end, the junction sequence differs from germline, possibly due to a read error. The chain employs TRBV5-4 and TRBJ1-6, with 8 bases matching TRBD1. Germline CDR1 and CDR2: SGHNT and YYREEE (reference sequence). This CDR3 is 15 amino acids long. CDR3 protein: CANRPGTGYNSPLHF. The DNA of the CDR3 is TGTGCCAACAGACCCGGGACAGGCTATAATTCACCCCTCCATTTT.

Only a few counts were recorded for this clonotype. CDR3 sequence reads: CASSFVSDTDTQYF. CDR3 DNA sequence: TGTGCCAGCAGTTTCGTTTCGGACACAGATACGCAGTATTTT. This chain connects TRBV28 to TRBJ2-3; D is unclear. The V end lost 3 bases, the J end lost 2 bases, and 9 bases lay between the germline ends. CDR1 MDHEN and CDR2 SYDVKM come from the germline V gene. This CDR3 spans 14 amino acids.

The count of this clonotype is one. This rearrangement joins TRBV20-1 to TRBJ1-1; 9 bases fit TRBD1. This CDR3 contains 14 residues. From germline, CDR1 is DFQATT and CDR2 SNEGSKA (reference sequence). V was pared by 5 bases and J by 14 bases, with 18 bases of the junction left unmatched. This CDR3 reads CSAGGGTGRTEVFF. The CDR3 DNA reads TGCAGTGCTGGGGGGGGGACAGGGAGGACTGAAGTCTTCTTT.

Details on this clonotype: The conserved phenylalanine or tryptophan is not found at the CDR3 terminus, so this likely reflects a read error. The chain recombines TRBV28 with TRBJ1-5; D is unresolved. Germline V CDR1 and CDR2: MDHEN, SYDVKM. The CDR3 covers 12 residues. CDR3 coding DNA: TGTGCCGCGCAGGATGGCAATCAACCCCAGCATCTT. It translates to CAAQDGNQPQHL.

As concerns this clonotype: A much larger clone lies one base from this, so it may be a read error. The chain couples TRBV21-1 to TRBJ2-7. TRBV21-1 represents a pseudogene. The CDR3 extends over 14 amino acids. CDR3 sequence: CASSMADGGYEQYF. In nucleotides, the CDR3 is TGTGCCAGCAGCATGGCCGATGGCGGCTACGAGCAGTACTTC.

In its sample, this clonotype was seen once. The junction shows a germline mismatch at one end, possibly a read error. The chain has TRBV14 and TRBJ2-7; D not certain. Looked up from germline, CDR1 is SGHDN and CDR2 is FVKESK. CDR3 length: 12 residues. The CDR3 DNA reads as TGTGTGAGCAGCCCAGACCGCCGCGAGCAGTACTTT. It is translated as CVSSPDRREQYF. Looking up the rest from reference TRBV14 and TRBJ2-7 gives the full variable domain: EAGVTQFPSHSVIEKGQTVTLRCDPISGHDNLYWYRRVMGKEIKFLLHFVKESKQDESGMPNNRFLAERTGGTYSTLKVQPAELEDSGVYFCVSSPDRREQYFGPGTRLTVT.